The sequence of this T cell receptor beta chain was determined in a study of T-cell memory formation after mild COVID-19 listed by TCRdb under 2021. With respect to the entire study: TCR sequence clusters from the two donors were found to be largely donor specific. The cohort comprised two young, previously healthy adult volunteers, one female and one male. T-cell clones expanding and contracting after mild COVID-19 in two donors were tracked by longitudinal TCRalpha and TCRbeta repertoire sequencing.

About this clonotype: It lacks a known antigen. The input lacks base qualities; no much larger clone sits a single base away.

Per the germline V gene, SGHRS is the CDR1 and YFSETQ is the CDR2. At the junction V is shortened by 1 base and J by 6 bases; bases outside the gene matches: 3. The CDR3 measures 14 amino acids from cysteine to phenylalanine. The CDR3 DNA has 42 bases and is translated from base 1. Sequenced on an Illumina NovaSeq 6000. cDNA libraries for TCRalpha and TCRbeta were prepared by 5'RACE using constant-segment primers, with sample barcodes and unique molecular identifiers added. Trizol reagent was used to extract RNA from every sample. The libraries were amplified in two PCR steps, and the second step added a second sample barcode and Illumina TruSeq adapters. Sequencing of libraries was performed on an Illumina NovaSeq with 2 x 150 bp paired-end reads. Under the source paper's analysis protocol: Demultiplexing of reads and collapsing into UMI-guided consensus sequences were performed with migec v1.2.7. Using mixcr v2.1.11, UMI consensuses were aligned to TRA and TRB V and J templates and then assembled into clonotypes. A clonotype was counted as expanded or contracted only when both edgeR and NoisET called the clonotype significant, with the noise models trained on biological replicates. For edgeR calls, a false discovery rate-adjusted p below 0.01 and a log2 fold-change threshold of 1 were applied. As an exploratory analysis of dynamics, max-normalized trajectories of the 1000 most abundant clonotypes were examined with PCA combined with hierarchical clustering. Separately sequenced CD4+ and CD8+ repertoires were used to assign the CD4 or CD8 phenotype of responding clones. TCRdb reprocessing: public reads trimmed at Q25 with fastp, clones called with MiXCR, in-frame beta chains kept. Identical CDR3 proteins give one entry, which carries the most common genes and DNA. None of the V and J calls come from the authors' own analysis; TCRdb made them. The sample yields roughly 560,000 distinct CDR3 sequences; 20% were counted once. The top ten clones comprise under 15% of the sample.

Ficoll-Paque density gradient centrifugation was the method used to isolate PBMCs. On the study overall, not on this receptor specifically: Whether the second-wave clones peaking on day 37 were SARS-CoV-2 specific was not confirmed. Balanced CD4/CD8 phenotypes were observed for clones contracting from day 15 to 85, whereas a bias towards CD4+ was observed for a second wave of clones expanding from day 15 to 37. Some responding clones were found in pre-infection memory, which suggests that pre-existing cross-reactive memory T cells took part in the SARS-CoV-2 response. Contracting CD4+ clones were located mainly in the CM and EM memory subsets, whereas CD8+ clones were found to be enriched in EMRA. The study covered only a couple of mild cases, and larger cohorts including severe cases with pre-infection samples were considered necessary.

The TCR comes from an adult woman who had mild COVID-19 (a few samples of this study predate the infection). The sample titles of this study are shuffled in the database, so cell type and time point are left out; the donor was told from shared clones. The chain couples TRBV5-1 to TRBJ1-2, with 10 bases aligning to TRBD1. The sample taken for sequencing was PBMCs or a T cell subset sorted from them (not recorded which). CDR3 loop: CASSLPDRGHGYTF. At the DNA level, the sequence is TGCGCCAGCAGCTTGCCAGACAGGGGGCATGGCTACACCTTC.